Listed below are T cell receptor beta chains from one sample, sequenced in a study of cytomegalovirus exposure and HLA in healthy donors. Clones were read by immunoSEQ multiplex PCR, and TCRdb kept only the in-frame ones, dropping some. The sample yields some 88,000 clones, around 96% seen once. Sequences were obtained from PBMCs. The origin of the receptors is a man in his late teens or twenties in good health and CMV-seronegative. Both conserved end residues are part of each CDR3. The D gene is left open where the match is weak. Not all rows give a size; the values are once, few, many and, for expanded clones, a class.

CDR3: CASSPPGQGWTEAFF
DNA: TGTGCCAGCAGCCCTCCGGGACAGGGGTGGACTGAAGCTTTCTTT
V: TRBV11-2
J: TRBJ1-1
size: NA
D: TRBD1

CDR3: CASSGGTGRNEQFF
DNA: TGTGCCAGCAGCGGGGGGACAGGGAGGAATGAGCAGTTCTTC
V: TRBV2
J: TRBJ2-1
size: NA
D: TRBD1

CDR3: CASSQLQGGTEAFF
DNA: TGTGCCAGCAGCCAACTCCAAGGGGGCACTGAAGCTTTCTTT
V: TRBV28
J: TRBJ1-1
size: once
D: NA

CDR3: CASGLEGTGGSGNTIYF
DNA: TGTGCTAGTGGTTTGGAAGGGACAGGGGGCTCTGGAAACACCATATATTTT
V: TRBV12-5
J: TRBJ1-3
size: NA
D: TRBD1

CDR3: CASSLTQGYGYTF
DNA: TGCGCCAGCAGCTTGACACAGGGCTATGGCTACACCTTC
V: TRBV5-1
J: TRBJ1-2
size: NA
D: NA

CDR3: CASSLWTEAFF
DNA: TGTGCCAGCAGTTTATGGACAGAAGCTTTCTTT
V: TRBV28
J: TRBJ1-1
size: NA
D: NA

CDR3: CASRPGIGQTYNEQFF
DNA: TGTGCCAGCAGACCTGGAATTGGACAGACCTACAATGAGCAGTTCTTC
V: TRBV2
J: TRBJ2-1
size: once
D: NA

CDR3: CASSFGTANTEAFF
DNA: TGCGCCAGCAGCTTCGGGACAGCGAACACTGAAGCTTTCTTT
V: TRBV5-1
J: TRBJ1-1
size: once
D: TRBD1

CDR3: CAWRQGQETQYF
DNA: TGTGCCTGGAGGCAGGGCCAAGAGACCCAGTACTTC
V: TRBV30
J: TRBJ2-5
size: once
D: NA

CDR3: CASSSGGTSGRNSYNEQFF
DNA: TGCGCCAGCAGCTCCGGGGGGACTAGCGGGAGGAACTCCTACAATGAGCAGTTCTTC
V: TRBV5-1
J: TRBJ2-1
size: NA
D: TRBD2

CDR3: CASSLSRGLTEAFF
DNA: TGTGCCAGCAGTTTAAGCAGGGGGCTCACTGAAGCTTTCTTT
V: TRBV28
J: TRBJ1-1
size: NA
D: TRBD1

CDR3: CASSKGQNYGYTF
DNA: TGTGCCAGCAGTAAGGGACAGAACTATGGCTACACCTTC
V: TRBV6-5
J: TRBJ1-2
size: NA
D: TRBD1

CDR3: CASSLATGQVPPEQFF
DNA: TGTGCCAGCAGCTTAGCCACTGGACAGGTCCCCCCGGAGCAGTTCTTC
V: TRBV7-2
J: TRBJ2-1
size: NA
D: TRBD1

CDR3: CASSPGAGGGQPQHF
DNA: TGTGCCAGCTCACCAGGCGCAGGGGGTGGACAGCCCCAGCATTTT
V: TRBV18
J: TRBJ1-5
size: NA
D: TRBD1

CDR3: CASSQDQFRPYPYNEQFF
DNA: TGCGCCAGCAGCCAAGATCAGTTTCGTCCTTACCCCTACAATGAGCAGTTCTTC
V: TRBV4-1
J: TRBJ2-1
size: NA
D: NA

CDR3: CASSLVPGGDYGYTF
DNA: TGTGCCAGCAGCTTAGTGCCAGGGGGCGACTATGGCTACACCTTC
V: TRBV7-6
J: TRBJ1-2
size: NA
D: TRBD1

CDR3: CAWKRDRPYEQYF
DNA: TGTGCCTGGAAAAGGGACAGGCCCTACGAGCAGTACTTC
V: TRBV30
J: TRBJ2-7
size: NA
D: TRBD1

CDR3: CSASDRIRAYEQYF
DNA: TGCAGCGCCTCGGACAGGATTCGGGCCTACGAGCAGTACTTC
V: TRBV29-1
J: TRBJ2-7
size: NA
D: TRBD1

CDR3: CASSPTYGDTSYNYGYTF
DNA: TGTGCCAGCAGTCCAACTTATGGGGACACCTCTTATAACTATGGCTACACCTTC
V: TRBV27
J: TRBJ1-2
size: NA
D: NA

CDR3: CASSLSIVKGLGEQFF
DNA: TGTGCCAGCAGCTTGTCTATCGTCAAGGGACTAGGGGAGCAGTTCTTC
V: TRBV5-6
J: TRBJ2-1
size: NA
D: TRBD2

CDR3: CASSPRTSRNTGELFF
DNA: TGTGCCAGCAGCCCGCGTACTAGCAGGAACACCGGGGAGCTGTTTTTT
V: TRBV11-3
J: TRBJ2-2
size: NA
D: NA

CDR3: CASSLGPVNYGYTF
DNA: TGTGCCAGCAGCTTAGGGCCCGTCAACTATGGCTACACCTTC
V: TRBV7-2
J: TRBJ1-2
size: NA
D: NA

CDR3: CASSGTSGRPDTQYF
DNA: TGTGCCAGCAGTGGGACTAGCGGGAGGCCAGATACGCAGTATTTT
V: TRBV2
J: TRBJ2-3
size: NA
D: TRBD2

CDR3: CSVGAGSGELFF
DNA: TGCAGCGTTGGCGCAGGGTCCGGGGAGCTGTTTTTT
V: TRBV29-1
J: TRBJ2-2
size: few
D: NA

CDR3: CATRRTSTDTQYF
DNA: TGTGCCACCCGGAGAACTAGCACAGATACGCAGTATTTT
V: TRBV19
J: TRBJ2-3
size: NA
D: NA

CDR3: CASRGTPSYEQYF
DNA: TGTGCCAGCAGAGGGACACCCTCCTACGAGCAGTACTTC
V: TRBV6-6
J: TRBJ2-7
size: NA
D: NA

CDR3: CASSEITGGRGYTF
DNA: TGTGCCAGCAGTGAGATAACAGGGGGCCGTGGCTACACCTTC
V: TRBV2
J: TRBJ1-2
size: NA
D: TRBD1

CDR3: CASSPPEPRLPTEAFF
DNA: TGTGCCAGCTCACCACCGGAACCCAGGCTTCCTACTGAAGCTTTCTTT
V: TRBV18
J: TRBJ1-1
size: NA
D: NA

CDR3: CAISEWRGNTEAFF
DNA: TGTGCCATCAGTGAGTGGCGGGGGAACACTGAAGCTTTCTTT
V: TRBV10-3
J: TRBJ1-1
size: NA
D: NA

CDR3: CASSSGSPSYNEQFF
DNA: TGCGCCAGCAGCTCAGGGTCCCCTTCCTACAATGAGCAGTTCTTC
V: TRBV5-1
J: TRBJ2-1
size: NA
D: NA

CDR3: CASSGAGGPGVEQFF
DNA: TGCGCCAGCAGTGGAGCGGGAGGGCCTGGTGTTGAGCAGTTCTTC
V: TRBV10-2
J: TRBJ2-1
size: NA
D: TRBD2

CDR3: CASSLTGAETQYF
DNA: TGTGCCAGCAGCTTGACAGGGGCAGAGACCCAGTACTTC
V: TRBV5-8
J: TRBJ2-5
size: NA
D: TRBD1

CDR3: CASSPRLAGGNEQFF
DNA: TGCGCCAGCAGCCCCCGACTAGCGGGAGGGAATGAGCAGTTCTTC
V: TRBV5-1
J: TRBJ2-1
size: once
D: TRBD2

CDR3: CASSPNPGQGRNTIYF
DNA: TGTGCCAGCAGCCCCAATCCGGGACAGGGACGAAACACCATATATTTT
V: TRBV9
J: TRBJ1-3
size: once
D: TRBD1

CDR3: CASSRGQTQETQYF
DNA: TGTGCCAGTAGTAGGGGACAGACTCAAGAGACCCAGTACTTC
V: TRBV19
J: TRBJ2-5
size: NA
D: TRBD1

CDR3: CASSSGRAGFETQYF
DNA: TGTGCCAGCTCTAGCGGGAGGGCCGGGTTTGAGACCCAGTACTTC
V: TRBV7-9
J: TRBJ2-5
size: NA
D: TRBD2

CDR3: CASSPEGARNQPQHF
DNA: TGTGCCAGCAGCCCTGAGGGAGCTCGCAATCAGCCCCAGCATTTT
V: TRBV27
J: TRBJ1-5
size: NA
D: NA

CDR3: CASRDEGWDYGYTF
DNA: TGTGCCAGCAGGGACGAGGGATGGGACTATGGCTACACCTTC
V: TRBV25-1
J: TRBJ1-2
size: NA
D: NA

CDR3: CSVLPGTGNYGYTF
DNA: TGCAGCGTACTACCGGGGACAGGGAACTATGGCTACACCTTC
V: TRBV29-1
J: TRBJ1-2
size: NA
D: TRBD1

CDR3: CASSLDVFPYEQYF
DNA: TGTGCCAGCAGCTTAGACGTCTTCCCCTACGAGCAGTACTTC
V: TRBV11-2
J: TRBJ2-7
size: NA
D: NA

CDR3: CASRGRQGTNEKLFF
DNA: TGTGCCAGCAGGGGCCGACAGGGAACTAATGAAAAACTGTTTTTT
V: TRBV28
J: TRBJ1-4
size: NA
D: TRBD1

CDR3: CSVGTGANTGELFF
DNA: TGCAGCGTTGGTACAGGCGCGAACACCGGGGAGCTGTTTTTT
V: TRBV29-1
J: TRBJ2-2
size: NA
D: NA

CDR3: CASSQVRSGGLTDTQYF
DNA: TGCGCCAGCAGCCAAGTTCGCAGCGGGGGCCTCACAGATACGCAGTATTTT
V: TRBV4-1
J: TRBJ2-3
size: NA
D: TRBD2

CDR3: CASSESRSDLSNQPQHF
DNA: TGCGCCAGCAGTGAGTCGAGGTCAGATCTTAGCAATCAGCCCCAGCATTTT
V: TRBV10-2
J: TRBJ1-5
size: NA
D: NA

CDR3: CASSLTAGMNEQFF
DNA: TGCGCCAGCAGCTTGACAGCAGGGATGAATGAGCAGTTCTTC
V: TRBV5-1
J: TRBJ2-1
size: NA
D: NA

CDR3: CASSPTVAGVFEVTDTQYF
DNA: TGTGCCAGCAGCCCAACCGTAGCGGGAGTCTTCGAGGTAACAGATACGCAGTATTTT
V: TRBV14
J: TRBJ2-3
size: NA
D: TRBD2